Listed here are 17 T cell receptor beta chains from one sample, sequenced in a study of blood T cell repertoires in COVID-19. Sequenced by immunoSEQ multiplex PCR; TCRdb stores in-frame clones only, minus some. The repertoire holds roughly 90,000 clones, with approximately 85% as singletons. Sequencing was performed on peripheral blood. All receptors derive from a human donor in a cohort sampled during active COVID-19.

The chain combines TRBV7-2 with TRBJ2-5; D might be TRBD2 (5 bases). The CDR3 spans 14 residues. V was shortened by 1 base and J by 2 bases, with 8 bases between the two germline ends. Germline lookup yields CDR1 SGHTA and CDR2 FQGNSA. CDR3 bases: TGTGCCAGCAGCTTAGGAGCGGAACAAGAGACCCAGTACTTC. Amino acids: CASSLGAEQETQYF. Complete variable domain (other parts from reference TRBV7-2 and TRBJ2-5): GAGVSQSPSNKVTEKGKDVELRCDPISGHTALYWYRQSLGQGLEFLIYFQGNSAPDKSGLPSDRFSAERTGGSVSTLTIQRTQQEDSAVYLCASSLGAEQETQYFGPGTRLLVL.

The chain couples TRBV18 to TRBJ2-7; TRBD2 is a possible D gene (6 bases). V lost 0 bases, J lost 2 bases, and 8 bases lay in between. The germline CDR1 and CDR2 sequences are KGHSH and LQKENI. The CDR3 length is 14 residues. The CDR3 loop is CASSPPAGTYEQYF. The CDR3 DNA reads as TGTGCCAGCTCACCACCTGCGGGGACCTACGAGCAGTACTTC.

V gene TRBV7-2 combines with J gene TRBJ2-1, with TRBD2 identical over 7 bases. The length of the CDR3 is 15 residues. The germline gives CDR1 SGHTA, CDR2 FQGNSA. The J segment lost 4 bases and the V segment lost 1 base, leaving 4 bases of the junction unmatched. CDR3 in amino acids: CASSLGGRRYNEQFF. In DNA, the CDR3 is TGTGCCAGCAGCTTAGGCGGGAGACGGTACAATGAGCAGTTCTTC. The whole variable domain, remainder taken from reference TRBV7-2 and TRBJ2-1, is GAGVSQSPSNKVTEKGKDVELRCDPISGHTALYWYRQSLGQGLEFLIYFQGNSAPDKSGLPSDRFSAERTGGSVSTLTIQRTQQEDSAVYLCASSLGGRRYNEQFFGPGTRLTVL.

The sample holds one count of this clone. The V and J genes are TRBV15 and TRBJ1-4, with D perhaps TRBD1 (6 bases). This CDR3 spans 16 amino acids. Trimming shortened V by 3 bases and J by 4 bases, and 15 bases separated the two germline ends. The germline V gene encodes CDR1 LNHNV and CDR2 YYDKDF (reference sequence). The CDR3 region has the DNA TGTGCCACCAGCAGGCAGAGGGGGGGGTTTAATGAAAAACTGTTTTTT. Translating gives CATSRQRGGFNEKLFF.

The rearrangement joins TRBV24-1 to TRBJ1-6; D is uncertain. Trimming stripped 9 bases from V and 9 bases from J, with 14 bases between. This CDR3 has 13 amino acids. From germline, CDR1 is KGHDR and CDR2 SFDVKD. The CDR3 region is CATPLRVGSPLHF. The DNA for the CDR3 is TGTGCCACCCCCTTGAGGGTAGGTTCACCCCTCCACTTT.

There are a few counts of this clone. V is TRBV6-4 and J is TRBJ2-7; 11 bases fit TRBD2. The V gene's germline CDR1 is MRHNA and CDR2 SNTAGT. The trim removed 5 bases at V and 4 bases at J, leaving 13 bases unmatched. CDR3 length: 17 amino acids. This chain's CDR3 is CASSTRLAGLCQYEQYF. The CDR3 DNA is TGTGCCAGCAGTACCAGACTAGCGGGATTGTGTCAGTACGAGCAGTACTTC.

J is TRBJ1-1 and V is TRBV7-9; a possible D gene is TRBD1 (6 bases). The V gene's germline CDR1 is SEHNR and CDR2 FQNEAQ (reference sequence). The CDR3 consists of 12 residues. The V gene lost 5 bases and the J gene lost 8 bases, with 12 bases spanning the gap. In DNA form, the CDR3 reads TGTGCCAGCAGCGTCGGACAGTTGGAAGCTTTCTTT. This sequence encodes CASSVGQLEAFF.

The rearrangement links TRBV18 to TRBJ1-6; D unclear. Germline CDR1 and CDR2: KGHSH and LQKENI. The CDR3 sequence is 13 residues long. V lost 3 bases and J 8 bases, leaving 8 bases between the germline ends. The CDR3 sequence is CASSPREDSPLHF. The CDR3 coding sequence is TGTGCCAGCTCACCCCGGGAGGATTCACCCCTCCACTTT. Full variable domain (outside the CDR3, taken from reference TRBV18 and TRBJ1-6): NAGVMQNPRHLVRRRGQEARLRCSPMKGHSHVYWYRQLPEEGLKFMVYLQKENIIDESGMPKERFSAEFPKEGPSILRIQQVVRGDSAAYFCASSPREDSPLHFGNGTRLTVT.

V is TRBV5-8 and J is TRBJ2-7; TRBD2 agrees at 7 bases. This CDR3 has 16 amino acids. The germline V gene has CDR1 SGHTS and CDR2 YDEGEE. Trimming removed 0 bases from V and 0 bases from J; junction bases left unmatched: 6. CDR3: CASSLGFWTSSYEQYF. Written as DNA, the CDR3 is TGTGCCAGCAGCTTGGGGTTCTGGACTAGCTCCTACGAGCAGTACTTC.

The gene calls are TRBV29-1 and TRBJ2-5; D remains unclear. V lost 4 bases and J lost 5, with 8 bases in between. CDR3 size: 11 residues. CDR1 is SQVTM and CDR2 is ANQGSEA in the germline V gene. The CDR3 loop reads CSVASPETQYF. CDR3 DNA sequence: TGCAGCGTTGCCTCTCCGGAGACCCAGTACTTC.

This sequence joins TRBV18 and TRBJ2-7; the match to TRBD2 covers 9 bases. This CDR3 spans 12 amino acids. Germline V CDR1 and CDR2: KGHSH, LQKENI. Losses at the gene ends were 3 bases for V and 12 bases for J; bases not matched to a gene: 6. Here the CDR3 DNA reads TGTGCCAGCTCACCGTCCGGGACTAGCTTGTACTTC. Amino acid sequence: CASSPSGTSLYF.

The sample holds a few counts of this clone. Here the CDR3 reads CASSMGQGGNTIYF. CDR3 in DNA: TGTGCCAGTAGCATGGGACAGGGCGGAAACACCATATATTTT. The chain has TRBV19 and TRBJ1-3; 9 nucleotides align to TRBD1. Trimming at V came to 6 bases and at J to 4 bases, leaving 4 bases not matched to a gene. Germline V lookup: CDR1 LNHDA, CDR2 SQIVND (reference sequence). This CDR3 is built from 14 residues.

The chain couples TRBV29-1 to TRBJ1-4; D is uncertain. The V end was cut by 6 bases, the J end by 0 bases, with 8 bases between. Germline V lookup: CDR1 SQVTM, CDR2 ANQGSEA. The length of the CDR3 is 13 residues. CDR3 in amino acids: CSVALATNEKLFF. Here the CDR3 DNA reads TGCAGCGTAGCACTTGCAACTAATGAAAAACTGTTTTTT. The complete variable domain, with remaining parts taken from reference TRBV29-1 and TRBJ1-4, reads SAVISQKPSRDICQRGTSLTIQCQVDSQVTMMFWYRQQPGQSLTLIATANQGSEATYESGFVIDKFPISRPNLTFSTLTVSNMSPEDSSIYLCSVALATNEKLFFGSGTQLSVL.

V usage is TRBV10-3 and J usage is TRBJ2-5; 9 bases fit TRBD1. J lost 2 bases, V lost 5 bases, and 9 bases had no gene match. CDR1 is ENHRY, CDR2 SYGVKD, per germline. CDR3 length equals 16 residues. In DNA form, the CDR3 reads TGTGCCATCAGTTTTTCACCGGGACAGGGACAAGAGACCCAGTACTTC. Translation: CAISFSPGQGQETQYF.

The J gene is TRBJ2-2, the V gene TRBV5-1; 10 bases align to TRBD2. V lost 0 bases to trimming and J lost 1 base; unmatched junction nucleotides: 0. This CDR3 region has 16 residues. Germline assignment: CDR1 SGHRS and CDR2 YFSETQ. The CDR3 protein is CASSLGLAGNTGELFF. The CDR3, as DNA: TGCGCCAGCAGCTTGGGACTAGCGGGGAACACCGGGGAGCTGTTTTTT.

The chain recombines TRBV29-1 with TRBJ1-2; TRBD1 matches 11 bases. Trimming removed 6 bases from V and 7 bases from J; junction bases left unmatched: 10. Germline assignment: CDR1 SQVTM and CDR2 ANQGSEA. CDR3 length: 14 residues. The CDR3 is CSVQGQGVWAGYTF. The CDR3 bases are TGCAGCGTACAGGGACAGGGGGTATGGGCTGGCTACACCTTC.

This sequence joins TRBV30 and TRBJ2-7; D is possibly TRBD2 (5 bases). The CDR3 length is 13 residues. V lost 6 bases and J 0 bases, leaving 12 bases between the germline ends. Germline-derived CDR1 and CDR2 are GTSNPN and SVGIG (reference sequence). The CDR3 spells CACRREGSYEQYF. CDR3 in DNA: TGTGCCTGTAGGCGAGAGGGCTCCTACGAGCAGTACTTC.